This TCR beta chain is from a study of response to subunit inactivated influenza vaccine. TCRdb used MiXCR to reprocess the RT-PCR reads, holding one entry per CDR3 protein. The sample yields over 400,000 distinct CDR3 sequences, 10% to 15% seen once. Trimming stripped 6 bases from V and 2 bases from J, with 17 bases between. CDR3 size: 15 residues. Germline V gene data show CDR1 as SNHLY and CDR2 as FYNNEI. This sequence joins TRBV2 and TRBJ2-7; possible D gene TRBD1, 6 bases. This sequence originates from a man in his fifties who received an inactivated influenza vaccine. Sequencing was performed on PBMCs from blood, taken about 40 days after vaccination. The CDR3 here is CASRATSGVPYEQYF. CDR3 DNA: TGTGCCAGCAGAGCGACCTCAGGGGTCCCCTACGAGCAGTACTTC.